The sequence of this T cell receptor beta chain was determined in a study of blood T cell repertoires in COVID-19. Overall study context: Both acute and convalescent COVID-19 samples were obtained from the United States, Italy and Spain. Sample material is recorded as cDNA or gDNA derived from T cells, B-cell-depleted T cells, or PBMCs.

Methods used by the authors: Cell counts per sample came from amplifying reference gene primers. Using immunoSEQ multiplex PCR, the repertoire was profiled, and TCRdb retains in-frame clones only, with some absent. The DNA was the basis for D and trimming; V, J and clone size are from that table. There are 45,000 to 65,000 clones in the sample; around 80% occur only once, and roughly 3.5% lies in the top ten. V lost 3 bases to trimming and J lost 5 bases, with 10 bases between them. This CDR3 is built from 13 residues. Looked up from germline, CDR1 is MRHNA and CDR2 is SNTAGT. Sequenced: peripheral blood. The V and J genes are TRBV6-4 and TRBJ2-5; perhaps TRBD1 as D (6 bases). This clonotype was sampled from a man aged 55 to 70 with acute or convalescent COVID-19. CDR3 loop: CASSEQGGETQYF. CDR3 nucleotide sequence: TGTGCCAGCAGTGAACAGGGCGGGGAGACCCAGTACTTC.